This T cell receptor beta chain came from a study of response to subunit inactivated influenza vaccine. Points from the study as a whole: With each seasonal influenza vaccination, the authors suggested, few new T cells are recruited.

This clonotype was counted a few times. What it binds is unknown. TCRdb re-called the RT-PCR reads through MiXCR, storing one row per CDR3 protein. Among hundreds of thousands of distinct CDR3 sequences listed, roughly 14% were seen once. This TCR came from a man aged 50 or older who received an inactivated influenza vaccine. Sequencing was performed on PBMCs from blood, taken 12 days after vaccination.

The DNA of the CDR3 is TGTGCCAGCAGCGTAGAAGACACCGGGGAGCTGTTTTTT. Protein product: CASSVEDTGELFF. The chain employs TRBV9 and TRBJ2-2; D gene ambiguous. This CDR3 has 13 amino acids. The V and J ends lost 0 bases and 3 bases respectively, with 3 bases between them. CDR1 and CDR2 from the germline V gene are SGDLS and YYNGEE.